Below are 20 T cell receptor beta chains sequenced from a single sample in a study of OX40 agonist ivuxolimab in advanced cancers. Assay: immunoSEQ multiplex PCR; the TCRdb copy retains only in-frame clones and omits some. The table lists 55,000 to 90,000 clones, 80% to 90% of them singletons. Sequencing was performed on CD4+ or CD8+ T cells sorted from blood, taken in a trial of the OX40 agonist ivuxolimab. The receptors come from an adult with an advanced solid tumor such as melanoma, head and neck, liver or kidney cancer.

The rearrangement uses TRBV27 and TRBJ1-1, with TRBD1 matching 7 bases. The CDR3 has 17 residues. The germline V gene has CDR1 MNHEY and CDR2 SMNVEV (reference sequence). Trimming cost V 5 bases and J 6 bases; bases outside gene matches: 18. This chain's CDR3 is CASSIRQGVRNTPEAFF. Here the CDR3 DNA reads TGTGCCAGCAGTATAAGACAGGGAGTCCGGAATACACCTGAAGCTTTCTTT.

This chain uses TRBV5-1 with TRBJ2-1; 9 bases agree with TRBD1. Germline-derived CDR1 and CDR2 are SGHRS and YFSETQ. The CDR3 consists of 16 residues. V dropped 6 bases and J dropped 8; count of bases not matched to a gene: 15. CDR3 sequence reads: CASTPFTGGSRDEQFF. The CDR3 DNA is TGCGCCAGCACACCCTTCACAGGGGGCTCCCGGGATGAGCAGTTCTTC.

The CDR3, as DNA: TGTGCCTGGAGCGGGACAGGGGATGGCTACACCTTC. Translated: CAWSGTGDGYTF. This sequence joins TRBV30 and TRBJ1-2; 10 nucleotides line up with TRBD1. The germline gives CDR1 GTSNPN, CDR2 SVGIG (reference sequence). CDR3 size: 12 residues. Germline trimming cut 3 bases from V and 6 bases from J; bases unmatched to any gene: 1.

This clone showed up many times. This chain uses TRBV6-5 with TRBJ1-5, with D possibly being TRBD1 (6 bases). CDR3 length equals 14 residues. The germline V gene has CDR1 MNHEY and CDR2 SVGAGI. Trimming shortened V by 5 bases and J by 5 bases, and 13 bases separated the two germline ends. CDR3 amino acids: CASSPRGAHQPQHF. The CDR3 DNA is TGTGCCAGCAGTCCGAGGGGGGCCCATCAGCCCCAGCATTTT.

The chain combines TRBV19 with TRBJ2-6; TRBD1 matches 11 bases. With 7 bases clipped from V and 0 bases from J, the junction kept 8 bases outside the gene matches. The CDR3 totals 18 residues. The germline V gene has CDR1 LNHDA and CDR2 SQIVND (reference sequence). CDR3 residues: CASTLWGQGVSGANVLTF. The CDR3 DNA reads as TGTGCCAGTACCCTGTGGGGACAGGGGGTCTCTGGGGCCAACGTCCTGACTTTC.

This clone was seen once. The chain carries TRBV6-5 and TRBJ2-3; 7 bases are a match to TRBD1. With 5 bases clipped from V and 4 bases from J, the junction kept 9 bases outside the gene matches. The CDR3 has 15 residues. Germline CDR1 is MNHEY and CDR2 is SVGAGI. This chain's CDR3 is CASSPDRLNSDTQYF. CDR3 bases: TGTGCCAGCAGTCCGGACAGGTTGAACTCAGATACGCAGTATTTT.

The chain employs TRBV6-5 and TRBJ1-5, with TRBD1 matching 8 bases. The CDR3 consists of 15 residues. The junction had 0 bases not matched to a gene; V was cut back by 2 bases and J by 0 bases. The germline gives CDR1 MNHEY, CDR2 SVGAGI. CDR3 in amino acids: CASSYDRGSNQPQHF. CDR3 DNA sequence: TGTGCCAGCAGTTACGACAGGGGTAGCAATCAGCCCCAGCATTTT.

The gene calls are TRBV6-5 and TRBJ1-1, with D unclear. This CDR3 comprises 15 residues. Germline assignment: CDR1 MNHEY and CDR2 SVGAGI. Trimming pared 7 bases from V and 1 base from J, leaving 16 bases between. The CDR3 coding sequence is TGTGCCAGCAAATTGAGAACTGAATCGAACACTGAAGCTTTCTTT. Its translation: CASKLRTESNTEAFF.

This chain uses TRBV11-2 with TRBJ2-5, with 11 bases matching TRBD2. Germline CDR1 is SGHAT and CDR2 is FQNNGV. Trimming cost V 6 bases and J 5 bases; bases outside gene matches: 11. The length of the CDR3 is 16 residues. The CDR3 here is CASSPPRPSGRETQYF. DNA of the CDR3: TGTGCCAGCAGTCCCCCCAGGCCTAGCGGGAGGGAGACCCAGTACTTC.

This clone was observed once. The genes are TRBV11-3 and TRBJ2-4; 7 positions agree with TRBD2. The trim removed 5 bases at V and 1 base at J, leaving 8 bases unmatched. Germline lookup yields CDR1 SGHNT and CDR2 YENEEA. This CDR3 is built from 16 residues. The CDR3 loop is CASSERGAGAKNIQYF. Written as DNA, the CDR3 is TGTGCCAGCAGCGAGAGGGGAGCGGGGGCCAAAAACATTCAGTACTTC.

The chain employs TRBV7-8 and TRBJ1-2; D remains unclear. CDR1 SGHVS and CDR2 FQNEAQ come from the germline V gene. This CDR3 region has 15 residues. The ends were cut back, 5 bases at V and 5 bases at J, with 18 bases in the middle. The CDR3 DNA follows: TGTGCCAGCAGCCCTTCGCGTGGCTCCGAGTATGGCTACACCTTC. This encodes CASSPSRGSEYGYTF.

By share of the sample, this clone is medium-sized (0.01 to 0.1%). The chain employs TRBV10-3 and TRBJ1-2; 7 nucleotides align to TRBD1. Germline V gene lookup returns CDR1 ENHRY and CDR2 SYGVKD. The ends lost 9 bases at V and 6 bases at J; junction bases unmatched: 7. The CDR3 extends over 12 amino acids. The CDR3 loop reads CAIRTGENGYTF. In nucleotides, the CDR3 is TGTGCCATAAGAACAGGGGAAAATGGCTACACCTTC.

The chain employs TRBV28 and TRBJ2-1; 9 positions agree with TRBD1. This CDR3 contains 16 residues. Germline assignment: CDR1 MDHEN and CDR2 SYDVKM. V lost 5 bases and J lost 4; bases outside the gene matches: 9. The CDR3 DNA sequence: TGTGCCAGCAGTACCGGACAGGGGATTTTATACAATGAGCAGTTCTTC. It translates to CASSTGQGILYNEQFF.

The CDR3 sequence is CASISSDTGTRSNQPQHF. For the CDR3, the DNA is TGTGCCAGCATCTCGTCGGACACAGGGACTCGTAGCAATCAGCCCCAGCATTTT. The J gene is TRBJ1-5, the V gene TRBV21-1. TRBV21-1 is a pseudogene. The CDR3 is 18 amino acids.

The CDR3 DNA reads as TGCGCCAGCAGCCAAGACAACCGGGACGGATACAATGAGCAGTTCTTC. The encoded protein is CASSQDNRDGYNEQFF. This chain joins TRBV4-1 and TRBJ2-1; either TRBD1 or TRBD2 may supply D (5 bases each). Trimming took 0 bases from V and 4 from J, leaving 13 bases between them. The CDR3 runs 16 residues. The germline V gene has CDR1 MGHRA and CDR2 YSYEKL.

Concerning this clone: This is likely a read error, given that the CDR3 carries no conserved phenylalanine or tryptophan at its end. CDR3 in DNA: TGTGCCAGCAGTTTACTTGGAAGCTATGGCTACACCCTC. Protein product: CASSLLGSYGYTL. The rearrangement joins TRBV27 to TRBJ1-2; D unclear. Germline V gene data show CDR1 as MNHEY and CDR2 as SMNVEV (reference sequence). The ends were cut back, 2 bases at V and 4 bases at J, with 8 bases in the middle. The CDR3 contains 13 residues.

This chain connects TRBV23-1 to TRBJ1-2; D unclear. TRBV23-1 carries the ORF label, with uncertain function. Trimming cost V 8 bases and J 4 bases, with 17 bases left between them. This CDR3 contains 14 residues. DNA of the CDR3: TGCGCCAGCGCCTGCCCCAAGCGAGGCTATGGCTACACCTTC. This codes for CASACPKRGYGYTF.

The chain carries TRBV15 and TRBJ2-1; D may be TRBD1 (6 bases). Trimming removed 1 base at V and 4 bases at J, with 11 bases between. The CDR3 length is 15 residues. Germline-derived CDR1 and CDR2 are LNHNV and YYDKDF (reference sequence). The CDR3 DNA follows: TGTGCCACCAGCAGAGGGGACACCAATTACAATGAGCAGTTCTTC. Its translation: CATSRGDTNYNEQFF.

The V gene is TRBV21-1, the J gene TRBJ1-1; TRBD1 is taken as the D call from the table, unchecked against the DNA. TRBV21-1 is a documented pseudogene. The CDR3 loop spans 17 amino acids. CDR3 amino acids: CASSSIERDRGGTEAFF. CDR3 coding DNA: TGTGCCAGCAGCAGCATCGAACGGGACAGGGGGGGCACTGAAGCTTTCTTT.

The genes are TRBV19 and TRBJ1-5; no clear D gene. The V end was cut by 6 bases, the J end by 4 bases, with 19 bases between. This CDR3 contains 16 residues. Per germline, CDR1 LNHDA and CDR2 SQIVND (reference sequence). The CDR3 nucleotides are TGTGCCAGTAGGTCGGTAAAGGGAGAGGAGAATCAGCCCCAGCATTTT. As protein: CASRSVKGEENQPQHF.